These T cell receptor beta chains were read from a single sample in a study of blood T cell repertoires in COVID-19. Assay used: immunoSEQ multiplex PCR; TCRdb lists only in-frame clones, some missing. The data show fewer than 250,000 clones, 70% to 90% seen once. What was sequenced was PBMCs or T cells enriched from blood (not recorded which). The receptors stem from a woman in her 40s with acute COVID-19. CDR3s include the opening cysteine and the closing phenylalanine or tryptophan. The D gene is left open where the match is weak. Rows may omit the clone size; those that give it use once, few, many or a size class.

>TRBJ2-7|NA|TRBV19|few
CASNSGQGAYYEQYF
TGTGCCAGTAACTCTGGACAAGGGGCTTACTACGAGCAGTACTTC
>TRBJ1-1|TRBD1|TRBV19|NA
CASRDREAGEAFF
TGTGCCAGTAGGGACAGGGAAGCAGGTGAAGCTTTCTTT
>TRBJ2-5|TRBD1|TRBV3-1/TRBV3-2|few
CASSQGQGGLETQYF
TGTGCCAGCAGCCAGGGACAGGGGGGATTAGAGACCCAGTACTTC
>TRBJ2-1|NA|TRBV24-1|once
CATSDPLSNEQFF
TGTGCCACCAGTGACCCTCTATCCAATGAGCAGTTCTTC
>TRBJ1-6|TRBD1|TRBV28|NA
CASSLVSGQGASPLHF
TGTGCCAGCAGTTTAGTTTCCGGACAGGGTGCTTCACCCCTCCACTTT
>TRBJ2-6|NA|TRBV11-2|NA
CASSRTTGAGANVLTF
TGTGCCAGCAGCCGTACGACGGGGGCTGGGGCCAACGTCCTGACTTTC
>TRBJ2-3|TRBD2|TRBV3-1/TRBV3-2|NA
CASSQPAGVSTDTQYF
TGTGCCAGCAGCCAACCGGCGGGAGTGAGCACAGATACGCAGTATTTT
>TRBJ2-3|NA|TRBV4-2|NA
CASRFLTGRTSTDTQYF
TGTGCCAGCAGGTTCCTGACAGGGAGGACTAGCACAGATACGCAGTATTTT
>TRBJ1-2|NA|TRBV6-1|NA
CASSEGTGTVNYGYTF
TGTGCCAGCAGTGAAGGAACAGGAACGGTTAACTATGGCTACACCTTC
>TRBJ2-5|TRBD2|TRBV19|once
CASSITSAQETQYF
TGTGCCAGTAGTATCACTAGCGCCCAAGAGACCCAGTACTTC
>TRBJ1-1|TRBD1|TRBV7-3|NA
CASSLGQGNTEAFF
TGTGCCAGCAGCTTAGGACAGGGGAATACTGAAGCTTTCTTT
>TRBJ2-3|TRBD1|TRBV7-2|NA
CASTLGEGQGSDTQYF
TGTGCCAGCACCCTAGGGGAGGGACAGGGGTCAGATACGCAGTATTTT
>TRBJ2-5|NA|TRBV24-1|once
CATSDNAGTPKGETQYF
TGTGCCACCAGTGATAACGCCGGGACTCCCAAGGGGGAGACCCAGTACTTC
>TRBJ2-5|TRBD1|TRBV27|NA
CASSLGTGAQETQYF
TGTGCCAGCAGTCTAGGGACAGGGGCCCAAGAGACCCAGTACTTC
>TRBJ2-7|TRBD1|TRBV4-3|NA
CASSQDRTGGTSYEQYF
TGCGCCAGCAGCCAAGATAGGACAGGGGGCACAAGTTACGAGCAGTACTTC
>TRBJ1-6|NA|TRBV6-5|NA
CASSSRGDNSPLHF
TGTGCCAGCAGTAGTCGGGGGGATAATTCACCCCTCCACTTT
>TRBJ2-1|NA|TRBV2|NA
CASSELDTSNNEQFF
TGTGCCAGCAGTGAATTGGACACCTCCAATAATGAGCAGTTCTTC
>TRBJ2-1|NA|TRBV27|NA
CASSLSSDPYNEQFF
TGTGCCAGCAGTTTATCTAGCGACCCCTACAATGAGCAGTTCTTC
>TRBJ2-7|NA|TRBV28|NA
CASSLFGRAYF
TGTGCCAGCAGTTTATTTGGGCGTGCGTACTTC
>TRBJ2-1|TRBD1|TRBV6-5|NA
CASSYPGQGKSGEQFF
TGTGCCAGCAGTTACCCGGGACAGGGGAAATCGGGTGAGCAGTTCTTC
>TRBJ1-2|NA|TRBV7-9|NA
CASSTPSGGYTF
TGTGCCAGCAGCACACCCTCCGGGGGCTACACCTTC
>TRBJ2-1|NA|TRBV7-9|NA
CASSQGGGRLGEQFF
TGTGCCAGCAGCCAGGGGGGCGGGCGCCTGGGTGAGCAGTTCTTC
>TRBJ1-1|NA|TRBV6-5|NA
CASVPPEGTEAFF
TGTGCCAGCGTGCCTCCGGAGGGCACTGAAGCTTTCTTT
>TRBJ1-5|TRBD1|TRBV28|NA
CASTRGGTGKQPQHF
TGTGCCAGCACCCGAGGCGGGACAGGGAAACAGCCCCAGCATTTT
>TRBJ1-2|NA|TRBV28|NA
CASSSTSPPGYTF
TGTGCCAGCAGCTCGACAAGTCCCCCTGGCTACACCTTC